The clone carrying this TCR beta chain was recorded only once. Its antigen is as yet unknown. Profiled with immunoSEQ multiplex PCR; TCRdb holds only in-frame clones, not every one. The sample includes 110,000 or so clones, 90% of them seen just once. This sample is part of a study of a mutant IDH1 vaccine in newly diagnosed glioma. On the study more broadly: During weeks 1, 3, 5, 7, 11, 15, 19 and 23, patients received eight vaccinations. Vaccinations were initiated 4-6 weeks following radiotherapy alone, or were given together with temozolomide cycles. Before enrollment, the patients had been treated with radiotherapy alone, temozolomide alone, or both together. Most of them had received both.

V dropped 2 bases and J dropped 7 bases, with 5 bases sitting between them. Germline V CDR1 and CDR2: MNHNS, SASEGT. The CDR3 sequence is 11 residues long. Documented time point: week 11, during vaccination. Every single dose of the vaccine, 300 ug of mutant IDH1 20-mer peptide, came with topical imiquimod. The rearrangement uses TRBV6-1 and TRBJ1-1; D is unresolved. Specimen: PBMCs, collected from a glioma patient whose treatment included an IDH1 peptide vaccine. This sequence was found in a woman between 50 and 59 years old with glioma. CDR3: CASSESGEAFF. The CDR3 nucleotides read TGTGCCAGCAGTGAATCCGGTGAAGCTTTCTTT.